This T cell receptor beta chain was retrieved from a study of metastatic and nonmetastatic thyroid tumors. About the research overall: Across peripheral blood and tumor or nodule tissue samples taken from malignant and benign thyroid patients, the repertoires were compared with one another. Broader study findings: Benign nodules were reported to have significantly lower TCR beta diversity than malignant thyroid tumors, in blood and tumor.

CDR3 length: 15 residues. The V gene lost 0 bases and the J gene lost 3 bases, with 13 bases spanning the gap. Looked up from germline, CDR1 is SGHRS and CDR2 is YFSETQ. On this clone: Its specificity is unknown.

As originally analysed: The study's classifier, a distant-metastasis tool for papillary thyroid cancer, was built using CDR3 differences across clinicopathological groups. TCRdb reprocessed the PCR reads via MiXCR. The V and J calls here are based on TCRdb, not the publication. The sample records around 23,000 clones, around 26% being singletons. Patients had received no treatment of any kind before thyroid surgery. The source is a male donor with papillary thyroid cancer or a benign thyroid nodule (not recorded which). Some clones in this sample may be carry-over from other donors' samples. The V gene is TRBV5-1, the J gene TRBJ2-7; tentatively, D is TRBD2 (5 bases). The specimen sequenced was blood. DNA for the CDR3: TGCGCCAGCAGCTTGGATCCGGGGTCGGACTACGAGCAGTACTTC. This translates into CASSLDPGSDYEQYF.